The 10 T cell receptor beta chains listed next were all sequenced from one sample in a study of blood T cell repertoires in COVID-19. Sequenced by immunoSEQ multiplex PCR; TCRdb stores in-frame clones only, minus some. The sample contains roughly 320,000 clones, under 90% of which appear only once. The sample was PBMCs or T cells enriched from blood (not recorded which). The source is a man younger than 45 who had recovered from COVID-19.

This chain connects TRBV11-2 to TRBJ2-7, with 9 bases lining up with TRBD2. Germline values: CDR1 SGHAT, CDR2 FQNNGV. CDR3 length: 17 amino acids. Trimming took 4 bases from V and 1 from J; bases not matched to a gene: 11. The CDR3 nucleotides read TGTGCCAGCAGCTCCAAGGGCTCTAGCGGGGTATCCTACGAGCAGTACTTC. This translates into CASSSKGSSGVSYEQYF.

The chain couples TRBV7-9 to TRBJ1-1; D is unclear. The CDR3 length is 14 residues. Deletions cut 1 base from V and 4 bases from J, with 10 bases between. Germline V gene data show CDR1 as SEHNR and CDR2 as FQNEAQ (reference sequence). CDR3 nucleotide sequence: TGTGCCAGCAGCTTAGTCGGGATGAGCACTGAAGCTTTCTTT. Translating it yields CASSLVGMSTEAFF.

The chain uses TRBV6-5 and TRBJ2-7; no firm D call. CDR1 MNHEY and CDR2 SVGAGI come from the germline V gene. Trimming took 2 bases from V and 2 from J, leaving 16 bases between them. This CDR3 is 16 amino acids long. The CDR3 nucleotides are TGTGCCAGCAGTTACCAGGTGTCCGAGACCCCCTACGAGCAGTACTTC. This gives the protein CASSYQVSETPYEQYF.

This chain uses TRBV4-1 with TRBJ2-1; 9 bases map to TRBD2. The V gene end was trimmed by 4 bases and the J gene end by 2 bases; junction bases not matched to a gene: 6. The CDR3 length is 16 residues. CDR1 is MGHRA and CDR2 is YSYEKL in the germline V gene. The CDR3 DNA sequence: TGCGCCAGCAGCCGTAATGTAGCGGGGGCCTACAATGAGCAGTTCTTC. It codes for CASSRNVAGAYNEQFF.

The chain joins TRBV2 to TRBJ1-2; D call uncertain. Germline loops: CDR1 SNHLY, CDR2 FYNNEI. There are 13 residues in the CDR3. Trimming removed 6 bases at V and 5 bases at J, with 13 bases between. Here the CDR3 DNA reads TGTGCCAGCAGCACGACAAATTCTTATGGCTACACCTTC. This encodes CASSTTNSYGYTF.

This chain joins TRBV6-1 and TRBJ1-1, with D possibly being TRBD1 (5 bases). The CDR3 extends over 14 amino acids. With 2 bases removed from V and 11 bases from J, the gap between germline ends came to 18 bases. In germline, CDR1 is MNHNS, CDR2 SASEGT. The CDR3 here is CASSEQGGIWGAFF. The CDR3 DNA is TGTGCCAGCAGTGAACAGGGCGGGATATGGGGGGCTTTCTTT.

This clone has just a few counts. V and J are TRBV4-2 and TRBJ1-3; D remains unclear. CDR3 length: 17 residues. The germline V and J ends were trimmed by 1 base and 2 bases, with 15 bases remaining between them. The germline V gene encodes CDR1 LGHNA and CDR2 YNFKEQ. CDR3: CASSQVLAGRTGNTIYF. The CDR3 bases are TGTGCCAGCAGCCAAGTCCTCGCGGGAAGAACTGGAAACACCATATATTTT.

This clone was detected only once. This sequence joins TRBV7-2 and TRBJ2-2, with 9 positions matching TRBD1. CDR1 is SGHTA, CDR2 FQGNSA, per germline. The CDR3 has 15 residues. V dropped 5 bases and J dropped 1; count of bases not matched to a gene: 2. The CDR3 DNA reads TGTGCCAGCAGCCCGGACAGGGGGAACACCGGGGAGCTGTTTTTT. It yields the protein CASSPDRGNTGELFF.

The J gene is TRBJ2-7, the V gene TRBV5-5, with 11 bases fitting TRBD2. The germline V gene encodes CDR1 SGHKS and CDR2 YYEKEE (reference sequence). CDR3 size: 18 residues. Germline trimming cut 4 bases from V and 2 bases from J; bases unmatched to any gene: 14. CDR3 residues: CASSQAGLAVGGAYEQYF. CDR3 coding DNA: TGTGCCAGCAGCCAGGCGGGACTAGCGGTCGGAGGGGCCTACGAGCAGTACTTC.

The chain employs TRBV7-9 and TRBJ2-5; D unclear. The CDR3 loop spans 14 amino acids. Germline V gene lookup returns CDR1 SEHNR and CDR2 FQNEAQ (reference sequence). V lost 2 bases and J lost 0, with 7 bases in between. CDR3 nucleotide sequence: TGTGCCAGCAGCTTATTTACAGACCAAGAGACCCAGTACTTC. As protein: CASSLFTDQETQYF.